This TCR beta chain appears in the sequencing data of a study of shared T cell receptors in the human thymus. Clones were read by immunoSEQ multiplex PCR, and TCRdb kept only the in-frame ones, dropping some. Of 72,000 or so clones listed, 90% to 95% were seen once; the top ten hold about 0.036%. Germline V gives CDR1 MNHNY, CDR2 SVGAGI (reference sequence). V was trimmed by 0 bases and J by 4 bases, leaving 9 bases between them. This CDR3 has 14 residues. The origin of this receptor is a human donor. The V and J genes are TRBV6-6 and TRBJ1-2, with D maybe TRBD1 (6 bases). Sequencing used thymocytes. Here the CDR3 reads CASSYSRGGYGYTF. The CDR3 DNA is TGTGCCAGCAGTTACTCGAGAGGGGGCTATGGCTACACCTTC.